Each of the 19 T cell receptor beta chains below was sequenced from the same sample in a study of shared clonotypes between healthy human individuals. Data came from immunoSEQ multiplex PCR; TCRdb stores just in-frame clones and leaves some out. The sample has 550,000 to 800,000 clones, around 67% seen once. Input material: memory CD4+ T cells sorted from blood. The sample's subset: CD45RA-negative fraction. Source of these receptors: a woman in her twenties or thirties in good health.

With regard to this clone: At one of its ends the junction is not consistent with the germline gene, which may arise from a read error. The CDR3 is CASSLTGGSHEQYF. Here the CDR3 DNA reads TGTGCCAGCAGTTTGACAGGGGGCTCCCACGAGCAGTACTTC. This chain connects TRBV28 to TRBJ2-7; TRBD1 aligns across 10 bases. The CDR3 runs 14 residues. From germline, CDR1 is MDHEN and CDR2 SYDVKM.

V and J are TRBV5-1 and TRBJ2-5; either TRBD1 or TRBD2 may fit D (5 bases each). From germline, CDR1 is SGHRS and CDR2 YFSETQ. Trimming removed 0 bases from V and 7 bases from J, with 10 bases in between. The CDR3 totals 13 residues. The CDR3 DNA is TGCGCCAGCAGCTTGGCCGATGGGGGGACCCAGTACTTC. It encodes CASSLADGGTQYF.

The chain links TRBV6-6 to TRBJ2-3, with unresolved D. V was clipped by 2 bases and J by 3 bases, with 9 bases between them. Germline CDR1 and CDR2: MNHNY and SVGAGI (reference sequence). The CDR3 covers 14 residues. The DNA of the CDR3 is TGTGCCAGCAGTTACAGGGTCGGGACAGATACGCAGTATTTT. Translation gives CASSYRVGTDTQYF.

The V call is TRBV12-1, the J call TRBJ1-2. TRBV12-1 counts as a pseudogene. The CDR3 is made up of 11 amino acids. The CDR3: CATGGTDGYTF. The CDR3 DNA reads as TGTGCCACTGGGGGGACGGATGGCTACACCTTC.

CDR3 sequence: CASSPLPGGNQPQHF. Here the CDR3 DNA reads TGTGCCAGCTCACCACTACCCGGGGGCAATCAGCCCCAGCATTTT. The rearrangement uses TRBV18 and TRBJ1-5; D ambiguous. CDR1 and CDR2 (germline): KGHSH, LQKENI. The CDR3 is 15 residues long. The V and J ends lost 1 base and 2 bases respectively, with 9 bases between them.

This clone was seen only a few times. The rearrangement uses TRBV29-1 and TRBJ2-7; 8 nucleotides line up with TRBD2. Germline V gene sequence: CDR1 SQVTM, CDR2 ANQGSEA. The V segment lost 4 bases and the J segment 3 bases; nucleotides outside the gene matches: 2. The CDR3 runs 12 residues. The CDR3 protein is CSVASGSYEQYF. DNA of the CDR3: TGCAGCGTTGCCAGCGGGAGCTACGAGCAGTACTTC.

CDR3: CASSRQGTYEQYF. In DNA, the CDR3 is TGTGCCAGCAGTAGACAGGGTACCTACGAGCAGTACTTC. The J gene is TRBJ2-7, the V gene TRBV11-2; 7 bases are shared with TRBD1. The CDR3 consists of 13 residues. V lost 6 bases, J lost 2 bases, and 4 bases stayed unmatched. The germline V gene has CDR1 SGHAT and CDR2 FQNNGV.

The genes are TRBV7-8 and TRBJ2-1; the D is unclear. The CDR3 extends over 10 amino acids. The V end lost 1 base, the J end lost 11 bases, and 3 bases lay between the germline ends. The germline CDR1 and CDR2 sequences are SGHVS and FQNEAQ. CDR3 region: CASSLEKQFF. The DNA for the CDR3 is TGTGCCAGCAGCTTAGAGAAGCAGTTCTTC.

The gene calls are TRBV7-3 and TRBJ2-1; D is ambiguous. Per the germline V gene, CDR1 is SGHTA and CDR2 is FQGTGA. V lost 5 bases, J lost 3 bases, and 5 bases lay in between. The CDR3 runs to 12 residues. The CDR3 loop is CASSPDYNEQFF. CDR3 in DNA: TGTGCCAGCAGCCCCGACTACAATGAGCAGTTCTTC.

The V gene is TRBV27, the J gene TRBJ1-2, with D unclear. This CDR3 is built from 15 residues. The ends were cut back, 7 bases at V and 5 bases at J, with 20 bases in the middle. The germline V gene has CDR1 MNHEY and CDR2 SMNVEV (reference sequence). The CDR3 here is CASTPLTGFGYGYTF. The CDR3 nucleotides read TGTGCCAGCACCCCCCTAACGGGGTTTGGTTATGGCTACACCTTC.

The chain couples TRBV2 to TRBJ2-5; maybe TRBD1 (6 bases). The length of the CDR3 is 13 residues. Trimming took 8 bases from V and 4 from J, leaving 14 bases between them. Germline values: CDR1 SNHLY, CDR2 FYNNEI. CDR3 sequence reads: CASLPQGRETQYF. CDR3 DNA: TGTGCCAGCCTACCCCAGGGGAGAGAGACCCAGTACTTC.

This chain links TRBV27 with TRBJ1-5; 8 positions match TRBD1. The CDR3 has 14 amino acids. From germline, CDR1 is MNHEY and CDR2 SMNVEV (reference sequence). V shed 5 bases, J shed 9 bases, and the junction held 9 bases outside the gene matches. CDR3 region: CASSPDRVNRPQHF. DNA of the CDR3: TGTGCCAGCAGTCCGGACAGGGTGAATAGGCCCCAGCATTTT.

In its sample, this clone was seen a few times. The chain has TRBV19 and TRBJ1-2; no clear D gene. The V end lost 3 bases, the J end lost 5 bases, and 19 bases lay between the germline ends. From germline, CDR1 is LNHDA and CDR2 SQIVND (reference sequence). This CDR3 region has 16 residues. CDR3 in amino acids: CASSINMPATRYGYTF. CDR3 DNA: TGTGCCAGTAGTATTAACATGCCAGCGACTCGATATGGCTACACCTTC.

This chain joins TRBV4-1 and TRBJ2-7; 8 bases align to TRBD1. This CDR3 region has 15 residues. J lost 3 bases, V lost 2 bases, and 6 bases had no gene match. CDR1 and CDR2 (germline): MGHRA, YSYEKL. This CDR3 is CASSQLAGGYYEQYF. For the CDR3, the DNA is TGCGCCAGCAGCCAACTGGCAGGGGGCTACTACGAGCAGTACTTC.

With respect to this clone: The junction does not match germline at one end; this may be a read error. This sample also contains other DNA sequences that code for the same CDR3. The chain has TRBV5-1 and TRBJ2-7; TRBD1 agrees at 9 bases. The V gene's germline CDR1 is SGHRS and CDR2 YFSETQ. This CDR3 comprises 15 residues. CDR3 nucleotides: TGCGCCAGCAGCTTGGGGGACAGGGACTCCCACGAGCAGTACTTC. Residues: CASSLGDRDSHEQYF.

The gene calls are TRBV29-1 and TRBJ2-7, with D perhaps TRBD1 or TRBD2 (5 bases each). The CDR3 is 11 amino acids. The V end lost 3 bases, the J end lost 6 bases, and 9 bases lay between the germline ends. The germline gives CDR1 SQVTM, CDR2 ANQGSEA. DNA of the CDR3: TGCAGCGTTGATTTTGGGGGCGAGCAGTACTTC. Amino acid sequence: CSVDFGGEQYF.

The rearrangement links TRBV27 to TRBJ2-5; 10 bases align to TRBD2. Germline CDR1 and CDR2: MNHEY and SMNVEV (reference sequence). This CDR3 is built from 14 residues. Germline trimming cut 4 bases from V and 11 bases from J; bases unmatched to any gene: 10. The CDR3 DNA reads TGTGCCAGCAGTTCACGGGGGACTAGCGCCAGTCAGTACTTC. Its protein is CASSSRGTSASQYF.

This clone appeared a few times. The CDR3 sequence is CASSLGPAGDGEQFF. CDR3 bases: TGTGCCAGCAGCTTGGGTCCAGCGGGAGACGGTGAGCAGTTCTTC. This chain connects TRBV5-5 to TRBJ2-1; 8 positions agree with TRBD2. CDR3 size: 15 residues. The germline V gene encodes CDR1 SGHKS and CDR2 YYEKEE (reference sequence). V gave up 0 bases and J gave up 9 bases; unmatched junction bases: 8.

The gene calls are TRBV5-4 and TRBJ2-1, with TRBD2 identical over 7 bases. J was trimmed by 2 bases and V by 0 bases; bases with no gene match: 5. Germline V gene data show CDR1 as SGHNT and CDR2 as YYREEE (reference sequence). The CDR3 has 16 amino acids. CDR3 residues: CASSLAGGSAYNEQFF. CDR3 bases: TGTGCCAGCAGCTTGGCCGGCGGGAGCGCCTACAATGAGCAGTTCTTC.